The clone carrying this TCR beta chain was observed at least ten times. No antigen is known for it. Original analysis: To classify distant metastasis in papillary thyroid cancer, a model was built from CDR3 differences across clinicopathological groups. Through MiXCR, TCRdb re-clonotyped the PCR reads. TCRdb, rather than the study authors, made the V and J calls. Of roughly 70,000 clones in the sample, more than 15% were seen once. Thyroid surgery took place with no prior treatment in any patient. These data are taken from a study of metastatic and nonmetastatic thyroid tumors. Overall study: Thyroid patients, malignant and benign, had repertoires compared across blood and tumor or nodule tissue. General study findings and limits: Reported TCR beta diversity, measured in blood and tumor, was significantly higher for malignant thyroid tumors than for benign nodules.

CDR3 length: 16 residues. V was pared by 3 bases and J by 2 bases, with 15 bases between. The germline V gene has CDR1 SGHVS and CDR2 FQNEAQ. This receptor was obtained from a female donor with papillary thyroid cancer or a benign thyroid nodule (not recorded which). Some clones in this sample may be carry-over from other donors' samples. The chain is built from TRBV7-8 and TRBJ2-3; the D is unclear. The sample comprised blood. The CDR3 DNA sequence: TGTGCCAGCAGCTTCCCGGCGGTTGTAGTCACAGATACGCAGTATTTT. Translating gives CASSFPAVVVTDTQYF.